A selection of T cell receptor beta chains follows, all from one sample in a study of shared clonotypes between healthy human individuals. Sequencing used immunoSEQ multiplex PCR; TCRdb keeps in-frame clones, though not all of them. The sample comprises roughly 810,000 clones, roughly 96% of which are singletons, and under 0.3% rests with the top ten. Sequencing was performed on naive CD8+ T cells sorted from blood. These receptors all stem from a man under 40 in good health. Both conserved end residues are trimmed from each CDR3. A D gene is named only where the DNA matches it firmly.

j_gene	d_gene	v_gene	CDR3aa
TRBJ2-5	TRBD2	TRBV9	ASSPGLAGGPGETQY
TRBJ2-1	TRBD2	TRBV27	ASGVQASGINEQF
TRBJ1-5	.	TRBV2	ASRPTNQPQH
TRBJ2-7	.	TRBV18	ASSPGVGAYEQY
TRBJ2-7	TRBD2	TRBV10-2	ASTSASGNYEQY
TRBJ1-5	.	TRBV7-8	ASSLEGGSNQPQH
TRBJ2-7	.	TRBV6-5	ATSGVTYEQY
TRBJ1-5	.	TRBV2	ASTGTDSNQPQH
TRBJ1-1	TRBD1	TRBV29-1	SVNPGQGNTEAF
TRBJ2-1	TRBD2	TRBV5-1	ASSLVGTSGYSYNEQF
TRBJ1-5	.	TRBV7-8	ASSLNVQGGFNNQPQH
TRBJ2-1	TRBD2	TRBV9	ASSVESAGGEQF
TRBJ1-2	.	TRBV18	ASSRTENYGYT
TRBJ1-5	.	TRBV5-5	ASSLSGKGNQPQH
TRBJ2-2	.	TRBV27	ASSLIMSSGYGFPGELF
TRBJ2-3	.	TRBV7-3	ASSFVGGTDTQY